Listed below are T cell receptor beta chains from one sample, sequenced in a study of T-cell reconstitution after alpha-beta-depleted transplantation in children. TCRdb re-called the PCR reads through MiXCR, storing one row per CDR3 protein. This repertoire shows 250,000 to 400,000 distinct CDR3 sequences, roughly 21% found once; its top ten account for around 9.9%. Sample: PBMCs, mostly from graft donor cells, taken 180 days after TCRalphabeta/CD19-depleted stem cell transplant. These receptors came from a male patient younger than 18 who had a stem cell transplant for acute lymphoblastic leukemia, so the T cells may come from the graft donor. Each CDR3 is given with its conserved first and last residue. Fields, in order: clone size, V gene, D gene, CDR3 length, J gene, CDR3 protein, CDR3 DNA. D genes are given only for firm matches. Clone size is given for some rows only: seen once, a few or many times, or a class if the clone is expanded.

>once|TRBV20-1|TRBD2|15|TRBJ2-2
CSAPPAGVIGGELFF
TGCAGTGCCCCCCCAGCGGGAGTTATAGGCGGGGAGCTGTTTTTT
>.|TRBV3-1|TRBD2|17|TRBJ2-5
CASSPRRLAGVRETQYF
TGTGCCAGCAGCCCCCGGAGACTAGCGGGAGTTCGGGAGACCCAGTACTTC
>.|TRBV4-1|.|15|TRBJ2-3
CATLPEGGAQDTQYF
TGCGCCACCCTCCCGGAAGGCGGGGCACAAGATACGCAGTATTTT
>many|TRBV5-5|.|16|TRBJ1-5
CASSLGDIPFNQPQHF
TGTGCCAGCAGCTTGGGCGACATCCCCTTCAATCAGCCCCAGCATTTT
>few|TRBV10-3|TRBD2|13|TRBJ2-7
CATGTSGRDEQYF
TGTGCCACCGGGACTAGCGGGAGGGACGAGCAGTACTTC
>few|TRBV10-3|TRBD2|14|TRBJ2-3
CASDSGRDTDTQYF
TGTGCCTCTGATAGCGGGAGGGATACAGATACGCAGTATTTT
>.|TRBV20-1|.|15|TRBJ2-1
CSARVDYLGYNEQFF
TGCAGTGCTAGAGTAGACTACCTTGGCTACAATGAGCAGTTCTTC
>.|TRBV7-9|.|12|TRBJ1-4
CASEDRDEKLFF
TGTGCCAGTGAGGACCGGGATGAAAAACTGTTTTTT
>.|TRBV4-1|.|16|TRBJ2-7
CASSQDLSLSSYEQYF
TGCGCCAGCAGCCAAGATCTCTCCCTGAGCTCCTACGAGCAGTACTTC
>.|TRBV5-1|.|14|TRBJ1-1
CASSSPQGYTEAFF
TGCGCCAGCAGCTCACCGCAGGGCTACACTGAAGCTTTCTTT
>.|TRBV12-3/TRBV12-4|.|16|TRBJ2-5
CASSLPTNSNEETQYF
TGTGCCAGCAGTTTACCGACAAACTCTAACGAGGAGACCCAGTACTTC
>few|TRBV5-1|TRBD1|17|TRBJ1-2
CASRSRDRGLFDYGYTF
TGCGCCAGCAGGTCCCGGGACAGGGGGCTATTCGACTATGGCTACACCTTC
>.|TRBV11-3|.|16|TRBJ2-2
CASSLGTVGSTGELFF
TGTGCCAGCAGCTTAGGAACTGTGGGGAGCACCGGGGAGCTGTTTTTT
>few|TRBV5-1|.|16|TRBJ2-1
CASSLGAARSYNEQFF
TGCGCCAGCAGCTTGGGGGCGGCTAGGAGTTACAATGAGCAGTTCTTC
>few|TRBV5-8|TRBD1|15|TRBJ2-5
CASSFTGEMWETQYF
TGTGCCAGCAGCTTTACAGGGGAGATGTGGGAGACCCAGTACTTC
>few|TRBV20-1|TRBD1|14|TRBJ1-1
CSASPGTGGDEAFF
TGCAGTGCGTCTCCCGGGACAGGGGGCGATGAAGCTTTCTTT
>few|TRBV3-1|.|15|TRBJ2-5
CASSVTRWVGETQYF
TGTGCCAGCAGTGTGACTAGATGGGTAGGGGAGACCCAGTACTTC
>.|TRBV9|.|14|TRBJ2-3
CASSLRRLTDTQYF
TGTGCCAGCAGCCTCCGCCGGCTCACAGATACGCAGTATTTT
>few|TRBV27|.|14|TRBJ2-7
CASSHGTGGYEQYF
TGTGCCAGCAGTCACGGGACCGGCGGGTACGAGCAGTACTTC
>once|TRBV5-1|.|12|TRBJ2-3
CASSHGVDTQYF
TGCGCCAGCAGCCATGGGGTAGATACGCAGTATTTT
>.|TRBV18|.|13|TRBJ2-5
CASSPGRQETQYF
TGTGCCAGCTCACCCGGACGGCAAGAGACCCAGTACTTC
>.|TRBV6-2/TRBV6-3|.|11|TRBJ2-7
CASKGYYEQYF
TGTGCCAGCAAGGGGTACTACGAGCAGTACTTC
>.|TRBV3-1|TRBD2|17|TRBJ2-1
CATSQDPPGTSHREQFF
TGTGCCACCAGCCAAGATCCCCCGGGGACTAGCCACCGCGAGCAGTTCTTC
>few|TRBV7-3|.|13|TRBJ2-5
CASSFSVQETQYF
TGTGCCAGCAGCTTCAGTGTCCAAGAGACCCAGTACTTC
>few|TRBV7-7|TRBD2|15|TRBJ2-1
CASSFGLAGDNEQFF
TGTGCCAGCAGCTTCGGTCTAGCGGGGGACAATGAGCAGTTCTTC
>medium-sized|TRBV5-1|.|14|TRBJ1-1
CASSSGRRGTEAFF
TGCGCCAGCAGCTCGGGACGGCGGGGCACTGAAGCTTTCTTT
>.|TRBV10-2|TRBD2|14|TRBJ2-7
CASGRGDAHYEQYF
TGCGCCAGCGGGCGGGGGGACGCACACTACGAGCAGTACTTC
>.|TRBV18|.|16|TRBJ1-4
CASSPGHLATNEKLFF
TGTGCCAGCTCACCTGGACACCTTGCAACTAATGAAAAACTGTTTTTT